This T cell receptor (beta chain) was captured in a study of OX40 agonist ivuxolimab in advanced cancers. The germline V and J ends were trimmed by 0 bases and 2 bases, with 11 bases remaining between them. The CDR3 loop spans 16 amino acids. Germline V gene data show CDR1 as LGHNA and CDR2 as YSLEER. Measured with immunoSEQ multiplex PCR; TCRdb has only the in-frame clones, and not every one. The sample yields 65,000 to 80,000 clones, about nine tenths seen once. V gene TRBV4-3 combines with J gene TRBJ1-3; TRBD1 might be the D (6 bases). This TCR came from an adult with an advanced solid tumor such as melanoma, head and neck, liver or kidney cancer. Here the sequenced sample was CD4+ or CD8+ T cells sorted from blood, taken in a trial of the OX40 agonist ivuxolimab. The CDR3 loop is CASSQDRTVPGNTIYF. CDR3 sequence (DNA): TGCGCCAGCAGCCAAGATCGGACAGTGCCTGGAAACACCATATATTTT.